This T cell receptor beta chain was recovered during a study of cytomegalovirus exposure and HLA in healthy donors. Study information: In an early release, HLA-typed donors contributed 75 million to 85 million unique TCR sequences.

A note on this clone: Its antigen is still unknown.

Germline V gives CDR1 KGHSH, CDR2 LQKENI. V gave up 3 bases and J gave up 7 bases, with 18 bases separating them. This CDR3 comprises 15 residues. Vbeta (60) and Jbeta (13) primers were used in the PCR. Repertoires were generated with immunoSEQ multiplex PCR, while TCRdb's copy carries only in-frame clones and drops some. The sample has approximately 30,000 clones, less than 55% seen once. Study results and caveats: Earlier analysis yielded a pattern in which most TCR beta V segments were productive about 87% or about 30% of the time. Across HLA loci, a later analysis found differing TCR association rates, with DRB1 most and HLA-C fewest.

Sequenced material: PBMCs. This clonotype originated in a woman aged 45-65 years in good health and CMV-seronegative. This chain uses TRBV18 with TRBJ2-5, with D possibly matching TRBD2 (6 bases). The CDR3 bases are TGTGCCAGCTCACCCGGACGGATCCCCGGGGGGACCCAGTACTTC. Protein sequence: CASSPGRIPGGTQYF.